One and the same sample provided the 7 T cell receptor beta chains below, sequenced in a study of control samples from healthy donors and cancer patients. This table comes from immunoSEQ multiplex PCR, and its TCRdb copy is limited to in-frame clones, with some not included. The profile covers roughly 130,000 clones, with about 92% appearing a single time and 1.5% to 2% taken by the ten largest. Input material: PBMCs. The receptors shown here come from a man in his fifties or sixties with head and neck cancer.

The chain is built from TRBV18 and TRBJ2-5; a possible D gene is TRBD1 (7 bases). This CDR3 has 15 residues. Germline CDR1 and CDR2: KGHSH and LQKENI. Trimming stripped 4 bases from V and 1 base from J, with 13 bases between. CDR3 in DNA: TGTGCCAGCTCACAGGGCGGGACAGCCCAAGAGACCCAGTACTTC. It yields the protein CASSQGGTAQETQYF.

V usage is TRBV7-2 and J usage is TRBJ2-7; TRBD2 agrees at 8 bases. This CDR3 is built from 15 residues. Germline loops: CDR1 SGHTA, CDR2 FQGNSA. V was clipped by 1 base and J by 6 bases; unmatched bases: 8. CDR3 in amino acids: CASSLDAGGAGEQYF. CDR3 nucleotides: TGTGCCAGCAGCTTAGACGCCGGGGGGGCTGGCGAGCAGTACTTC.

V and J are TRBV6-2 or TRBV6-3 and TRBJ2-3; D ambiguous. Trimming removed 2 bases from V and 5 bases from J, with 8 bases in between. This CDR3 is 13 amino acids long. The germline CDR1 and CDR2 sequences are MNHEY and SVGEGT. The CDR3 DNA sequence: TGTGCCAGCAGTTACAGGGAAAGAGATACGCAGTATTTT. It yields the protein CASSYRERDTQYF.

The J gene is TRBJ2-7, the V gene TRBV19; 8 bases agree with TRBD1. V gave up 10 bases and J gave up 5 bases; unmatched junction bases: 7. CDR1 is LNHDA, CDR2 SQIVND, per germline (reference sequence). The length of the CDR3 is 12 residues. The CDR3 sequence is CATRQGIHEQYF. Written as DNA, the CDR3 is TGTGCCACAAGACAGGGGATCCACGAGCAGTACTTC.

The chain couples TRBV10-3 to TRBJ2-7; TRBD1 might be the D (5 bases). Looked up from germline, CDR1 is ENHRY and CDR2 is SYGVKD. V lost 3 bases to trimming and J lost 2 bases, with 11 bases between them. The CDR3 runs to 14 residues. The CDR3 region has the DNA TGTGCCATCAGTGATTCAAAAGGGGCCTACGAGCAGTACTTC. This sequence encodes CAISDSKGAYEQYF.

This chain links TRBV9 with TRBJ2-3; 9 nucleotides line up with TRBD1. Germline loops: CDR1 SGDLS, CDR2 YYNGEE. V lost 4 bases, J lost 3 bases, and 6 bases stayed unmatched. The CDR3 contains 15 residues. The CDR3 loop reads CASSQPGQGTDTQYF. The CDR3, as DNA: TGTGCCAGCAGCCAACCCGGACAGGGGACAGATACGCAGTATTTT.

This chain joins TRBV5-1 and TRBJ2-1; possible D gene TRBD2, 7 bases. Trimming cost V 0 bases and J 4 bases, with 11 bases left between them. This CDR3 spans 15 amino acids. Germline V gives CDR1 SGHRS, CDR2 YFSETQ. The CDR3 here is CASSLEGGDYNEQFF. CDR3 coding DNA: TGCGCCAGCAGCTTGGAAGGGGGGGATTACAATGAGCAGTTCTTC.